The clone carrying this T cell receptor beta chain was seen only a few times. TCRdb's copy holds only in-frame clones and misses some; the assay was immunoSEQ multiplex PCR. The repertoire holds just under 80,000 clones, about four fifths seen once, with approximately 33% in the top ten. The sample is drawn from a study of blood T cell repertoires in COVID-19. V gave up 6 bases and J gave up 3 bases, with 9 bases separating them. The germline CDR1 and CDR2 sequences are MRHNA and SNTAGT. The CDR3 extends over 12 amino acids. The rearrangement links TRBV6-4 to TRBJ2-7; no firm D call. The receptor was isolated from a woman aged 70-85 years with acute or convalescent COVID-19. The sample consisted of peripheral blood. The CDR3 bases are TGTGCCAGCAGCGAACTGAACTACGAGCAGTACTTC. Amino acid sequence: CASSELNYEQYF.